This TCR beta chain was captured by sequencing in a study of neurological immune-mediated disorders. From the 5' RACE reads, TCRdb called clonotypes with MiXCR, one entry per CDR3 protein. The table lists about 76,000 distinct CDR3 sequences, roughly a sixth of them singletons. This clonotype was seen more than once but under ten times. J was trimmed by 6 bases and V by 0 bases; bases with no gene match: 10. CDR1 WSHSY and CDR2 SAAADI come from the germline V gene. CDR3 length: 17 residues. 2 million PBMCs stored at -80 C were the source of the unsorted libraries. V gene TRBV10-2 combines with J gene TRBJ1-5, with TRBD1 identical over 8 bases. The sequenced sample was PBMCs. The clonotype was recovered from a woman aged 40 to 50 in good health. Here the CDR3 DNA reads TGCGCCAGCAGTGAGTCCCGGAACAGGGGGTCCCCTCAGCCCCAGCATTTT. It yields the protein CASSESRNRGSPQPQHF.